The sequence of this T cell receptor beta chain was determined in a study of CD8 T cells in Susac syndrome. Findings and caveats of the study: As the study acknowledged, the number of individuals who were part of its TCR sequencing and HLA analysis was relatively small.

Germline CDR1 is DFQATT and CDR2 is SNEGSKA (reference sequence). The J segment lost 4 bases and the V segment lost 4 bases, leaving 2 bases of the junction unmatched. CDR3 length: 12 amino acids. Random hexamers primed reverse transcription of about 0.45 to 1 ug RNA. A multiplex approach, immunoSEQ multiplex PCR, amplified TCR beta CDR3 across 54 Vbeta and 13 Jbeta. Via MiXCR, TCRdb re-called the immunoSEQ multiplex PCR reads, giving one row per CDR3 protein. Here the sample spans some 200,000 distinct CDR3 sequences, 90% to 95% being singletons. Concerning this clonotype itself: The target antigen is unknown.

The patients serving as multiple sclerosis controls were treatment-naive. They had stable or active relapsing-remitting disease and fulfilled revised McDonald criteria. The rearrangement joins TRBV20-1 to TRBJ2-3; 7 bases fit TRBD2. The clonotype originates from a human donor with multiple sclerosis. The sequenced sample consisted of CD4+ T cells from PBMCs. In DNA, the CDR3 is TGCAGTGCTATGGGAGGGGCAGATACGCAGTATTTT. This sequence encodes CSAMGGADTQYF.